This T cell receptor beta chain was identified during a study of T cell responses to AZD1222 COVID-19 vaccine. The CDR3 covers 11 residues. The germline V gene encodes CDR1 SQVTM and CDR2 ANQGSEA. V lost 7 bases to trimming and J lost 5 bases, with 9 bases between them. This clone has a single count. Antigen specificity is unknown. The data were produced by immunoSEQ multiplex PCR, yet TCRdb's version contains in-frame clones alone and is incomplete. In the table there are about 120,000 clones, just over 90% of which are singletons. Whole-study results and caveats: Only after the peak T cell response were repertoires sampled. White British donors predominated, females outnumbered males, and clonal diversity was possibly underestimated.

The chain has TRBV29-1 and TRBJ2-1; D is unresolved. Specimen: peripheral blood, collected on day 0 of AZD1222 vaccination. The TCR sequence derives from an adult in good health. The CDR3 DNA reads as TGCAGCGGCGCGATGGACAATGAGCAGTTCTTC. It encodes CSGAMDNEQFF.